This entry concerns a single TCR beta chain. This clone was detected once. There is no known antigen for this receptor. No much larger clonotype is one base removed from it; base qualities were not supplied. The immunoSEQ hsTCRB v3.0 assay was used at survey level resolution for TRB variable region sequencing. The targeted TRB sequencing depth was about 40,000-50,000 T-cell genomes per sample. Pooled TRB libraries were sequenced on an Illumina MiSeq with a v3 150-cycle kit. In the original analysis: Analysis of repertoires was carried out in R inside a reproducible Nextflow workflow spanning QC, data transformation and analysis. LymphoSeq2, an R package for exploring AIRR-Seq data, was used to implement custom analyses. Several samples that produced fewer than 5000 total TRB sequences were removed, so 180 or so HIV repertoires were analyzed. Among the 170 to 200 retained HIV repertoires, some 60 were collected before ART initiation and 129 after ART initiation. Repertoires were downsampled to 5000 TRB nucleotide sequences, and summary statistics were averaged over 100 downsampling iterations. Only TRB sequences with CDR3 regions of at least seven amino acids were retained for analysis. Two measures captured diversity: a Shannon entropy-derived clonality score and the Gini coefficient. In the repertoire networks, any two of the top 5000 CDR3 amino acid sequences were linked whenever the two sequences differed by an edit distance of one. For TRB CDR3 amino acid sequences, GLIPH2 was used to predict antigen specificity groups and MHC restriction. To flag known associations with CMV, EBV, HIV or tissue antigens, CDR3 amino acid sequences were compared against VDJdb and McPAS-TCR. Pre-ART, post-ART and control groups were compared with Wilcoxon signed-rank tests and Holm-Bonferroni correction. TCRdb stores this immuneACCESS table with in-frame sequences only. Part of the clones is absent; in the studies checked, under half of the shortfall reflects unresolved V genes, and no reason is known for the rest. The DNA was the basis for D and trimming; V, J and clone size are from that table. Here the sample has 25,000 to 35,000 clones; approximately 83% occur a single time. Clones ranked in the top ten supply 8% to 10% of the sample.

This record belongs to a study of long-term antiretroviral therapy in people with HIV (dated by TCRdb to the early 2020s). About the full investigation: The earliest samples were collected about a decade before the 2015 WHO recommendation for immediate ART, when ART was typically delayed until CD4 counts fell. Of the roughly 32 participants with HIV, about a dozen were female. Whether ART initiation and durable HIV suppression were associated with changes in peripheral blood TRB repertoire composition and diversity was tested in a retrospective serial study. From 30 to 35 adults with confirmed HIV infection, the cohort provided approximately 190 cryopreserved PBMC samples, gathered serially across a mean of around six years (range 1-12). No cross-contamination during QIAcube processing turned up in test extractions that ran a monoclonal T-cell line alongside 33 polyclonal samples.

Overall study outcomes, separate from this receptor: The samples span the years 2004 to 2017, and the ART regimens used may be less effective than current regimens. Inferences about post-ART repertoire changes are limited because no data were available on ART adherence, viral resistance or therapy changes. Because pre-ART samples had limited cell numbers, profiling was done on unsorted PBMC rather than on sorted CD4+ and CD8+ T cells. The repertoire was dominated across all time points by expanded TRB clones identified before ART initiation, although this dominance was seen to fluctuate and to decrease in many PLHIV after ART. Compared with controls, HIV repertoires had narrower CDR3 length ranges, and the network structure pointed to an antigen-experienced repertoire that shifted only slightly toward naive after ART. Owing to limited PBMC availability, only the TCR beta chain was sequenced, without alpha chain pairing. A significant increase in TRB diversity was found to be associated with ART initiation, although TRB diversity was observed to remain significantly below that of transplant donor controls even after long-term ART.

The CDR3 covers 14 residues, taking in both the cysteine and the phenylalanine. Solely the CDR3 DNA is kept, with 42 bases framed from the first base. CDR1 LNHDA and CDR2 SQIVND were looked up in the germline V gene (reference sequence). V is cut by 6 bases and J by 2 bases, and the space between the germline ends is 10 bases. Participants were included only if at least one PBMC sample before ART initiation and at least two post-ART samples were available. Treatment was received in the United States of America by all participants with HIV. Before DNA extraction, cryopreserved samples of roughly 0.95-10 million PBMC were thawed and washed. At the time of the earliest PBMC sample, participants with HIV were aged between about 23 and 55 years. Per participant, PBMC samples came from 1-4 timepoints prior to ART initiation and 2-8 timepoints following ART initiation, for a median of 7 samples. Serial HIV viral load, CD4+ T-cell count, ART history and demographic data were obtained for every participant. Genomic DNA was extracted from unsorted PBMC with a Qiagen kit on a QIAcube, processed in batches of 12 samples.

The rearranged chain carries TRBV19 and TRBJ2-2; TRBD2 might be the D gene, on 6 matching bases. Sequences were derived from unsorted PBMCs, sampled 2.7 to 2.8 years after starting antiretroviral therapy. This clonotype originated in a man between 25 and 39 years old with HIV. Read as DNA, the sequence is TGTGCCAGTAGGTTGGGACTCAACACCGGGGAGCTGTTTTTT. Protein translation: CASRLGLNTGELFF.